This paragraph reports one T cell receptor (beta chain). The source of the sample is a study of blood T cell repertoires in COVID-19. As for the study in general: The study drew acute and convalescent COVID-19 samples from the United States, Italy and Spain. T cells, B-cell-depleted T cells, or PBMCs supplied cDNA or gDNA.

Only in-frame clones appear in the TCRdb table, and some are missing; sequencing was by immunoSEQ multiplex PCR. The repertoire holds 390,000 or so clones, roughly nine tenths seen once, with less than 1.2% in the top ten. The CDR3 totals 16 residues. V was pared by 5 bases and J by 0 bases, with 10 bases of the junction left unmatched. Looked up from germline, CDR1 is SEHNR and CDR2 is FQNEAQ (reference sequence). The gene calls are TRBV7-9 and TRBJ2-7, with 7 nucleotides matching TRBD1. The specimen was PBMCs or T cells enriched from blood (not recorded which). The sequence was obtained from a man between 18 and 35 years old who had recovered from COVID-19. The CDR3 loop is CASSTPGTVSSYEQYF. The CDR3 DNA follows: TGTGCCAGCAGCACTCCCGGGACAGTATCCTCCTACGAGCAGTACTTC.